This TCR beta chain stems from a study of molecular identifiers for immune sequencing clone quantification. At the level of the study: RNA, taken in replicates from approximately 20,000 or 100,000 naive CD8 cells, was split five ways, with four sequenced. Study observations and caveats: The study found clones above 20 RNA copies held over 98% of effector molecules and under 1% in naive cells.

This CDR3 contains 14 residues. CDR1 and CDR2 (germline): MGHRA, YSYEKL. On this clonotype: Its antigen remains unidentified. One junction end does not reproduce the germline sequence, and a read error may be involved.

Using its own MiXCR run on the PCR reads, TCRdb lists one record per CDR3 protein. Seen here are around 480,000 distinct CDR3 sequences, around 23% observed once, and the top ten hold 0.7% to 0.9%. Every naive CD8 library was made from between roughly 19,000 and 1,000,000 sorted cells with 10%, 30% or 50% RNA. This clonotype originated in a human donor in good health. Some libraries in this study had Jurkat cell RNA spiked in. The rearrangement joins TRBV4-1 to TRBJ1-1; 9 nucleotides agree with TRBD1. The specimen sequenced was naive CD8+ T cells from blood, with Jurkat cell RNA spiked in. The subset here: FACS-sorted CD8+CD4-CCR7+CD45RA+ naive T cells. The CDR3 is CSSSQGQGPTEAFF. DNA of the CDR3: TGCTCCAGCAGCCAGGGACAGGGCCCAACTGAAGCTTTCTTT.